This T cell receptor beta chain came from a study of cytomegalovirus exposure and HLA in healthy donors. Study context: For the approximately 400 genotyped donors, 80% to 90% fell within the Caucasian-associated ancestry cluster.

On this clone itself: No antigen is known for it.

The CDR3 totals 13 residues. The germline V gene encodes CDR1 SNHLY and CDR2 FYNNEI. V was clipped by 10 bases and J by 2 bases, with 12 bases between them. Study-level results: The authors excluded some V segments, including TRBV6-2 and TRBV6-3, as indistinguishable. Association with HLA alleles at 0.05 false discovery rate was found for about 17,000 TCR beta sequences in a later analysis. A few CMV-associated chains were confirmed in vitro to be specific for CMV antigens.

The PCR employed 60 Vbeta primers together with 13 Jbeta primers. Repertoires were generated with immunoSEQ multiplex PCR, while TCRdb's copy carries only in-frame clones and drops some. The sample has 200,000 to 250,000 clones, 76% seen once. The clonotype comes from a man aged 18-30 years in good health and CMV-seronegative. The specimen was PBMCs. This chain links TRBV2 with TRBJ1-5; D ambiguous. The CDR3 bases are TGTGCCACTGGCCAGGATGGCAATCAGCCCCAGCATTTT. Its translation: CATGQDGNQPQHF. Supplemented by reference TRBV2 and TRBJ1-5, the full variable domain reads EPEVTQTPSHQVTQMGQEVILRCVPISNHLYFYWYRQILGQKVEFLVSFYNNEISEKSEIFDDQFSVERPDGSNFTLKIRSTKLEDSAMYFCATGQDGNQPQHFGDGTRLSIL.